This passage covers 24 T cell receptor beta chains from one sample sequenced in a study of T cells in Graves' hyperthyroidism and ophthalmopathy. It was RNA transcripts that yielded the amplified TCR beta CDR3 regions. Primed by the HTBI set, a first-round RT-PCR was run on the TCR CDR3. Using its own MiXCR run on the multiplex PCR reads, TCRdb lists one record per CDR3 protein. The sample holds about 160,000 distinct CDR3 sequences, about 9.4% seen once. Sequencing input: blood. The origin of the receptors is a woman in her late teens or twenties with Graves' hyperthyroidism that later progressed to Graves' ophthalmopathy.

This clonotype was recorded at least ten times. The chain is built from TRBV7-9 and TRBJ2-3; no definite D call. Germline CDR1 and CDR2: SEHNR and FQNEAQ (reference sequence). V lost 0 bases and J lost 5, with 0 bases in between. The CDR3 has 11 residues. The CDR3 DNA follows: TGTGCCAGCAGCTTAGCAGATACGCAGTATTTT. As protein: CASSLADTQYF.

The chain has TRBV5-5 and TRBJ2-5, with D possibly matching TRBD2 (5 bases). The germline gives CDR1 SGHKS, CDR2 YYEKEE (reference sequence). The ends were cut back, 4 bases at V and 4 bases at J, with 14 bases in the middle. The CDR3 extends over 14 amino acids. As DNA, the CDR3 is TGTGCCAGCAGCGCGACACTAGTCGCAGAGACCCAGTACTTC. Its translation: CASSATLVAETQYF.

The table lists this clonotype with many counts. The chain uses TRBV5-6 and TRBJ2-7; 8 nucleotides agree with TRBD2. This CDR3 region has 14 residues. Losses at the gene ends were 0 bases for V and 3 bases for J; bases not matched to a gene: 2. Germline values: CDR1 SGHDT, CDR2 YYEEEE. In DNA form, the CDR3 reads TGTGCCAGCAGCTTGGTGAGCGGGAGCTACGAGCAGTACTTC. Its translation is CASSLVSGSYEQYF.

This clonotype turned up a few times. The CDR3 nucleotides read TGTGCCAGTAGTCCAAGGGGGGACAGGGAATCGAGCTACACCTTC. It is translated as CASSPRGDRESSYTF. The rearrangement links TRBV19 to TRBJ1-2, with TRBD1 matching over 9 bases. Germline assignment: CDR1 LNHDA and CDR2 SQIVND (reference sequence). The J segment lost 9 bases and the V segment lost 5 bases, leaving 13 bases of the junction unmatched. The CDR3 loop spans 15 amino acids.

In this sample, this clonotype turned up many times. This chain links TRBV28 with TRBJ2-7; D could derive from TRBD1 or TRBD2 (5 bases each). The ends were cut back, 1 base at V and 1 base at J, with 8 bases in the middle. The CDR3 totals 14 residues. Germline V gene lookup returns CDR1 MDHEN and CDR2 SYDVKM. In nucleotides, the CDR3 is TGTGCCAGCAGTTTATCGAGGGGTTCCTACGAGCAGTACTTC. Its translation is CASSLSRGSYEQYF.

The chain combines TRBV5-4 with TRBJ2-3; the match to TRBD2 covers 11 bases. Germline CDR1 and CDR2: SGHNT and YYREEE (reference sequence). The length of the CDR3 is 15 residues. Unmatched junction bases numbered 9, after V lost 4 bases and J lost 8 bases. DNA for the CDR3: TGTGCCAGCAGCCCCGGGGGTAGCGGGGGGGTTACGCAGTATTTT. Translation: CASSPGGSGGVTQYF. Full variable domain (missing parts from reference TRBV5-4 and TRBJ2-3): ETGVTQSPTHLIKTRGQQVTLRCSSQSGHNTVSWYQQALGQGPQFIFQYYREEENGRGNFPPRFSGLQFPNYSSELNVNALELDDSALYLCASSPGGSGGVTQYFGPGTRLTVL.

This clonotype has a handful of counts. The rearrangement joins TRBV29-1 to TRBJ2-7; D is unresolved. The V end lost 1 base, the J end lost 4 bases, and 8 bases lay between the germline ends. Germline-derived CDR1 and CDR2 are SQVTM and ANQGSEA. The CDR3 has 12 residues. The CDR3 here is CSVEGIGYEQYF. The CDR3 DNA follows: TGCAGCGTTGAAGGGATAGGATACGAGCAGTACTTC.

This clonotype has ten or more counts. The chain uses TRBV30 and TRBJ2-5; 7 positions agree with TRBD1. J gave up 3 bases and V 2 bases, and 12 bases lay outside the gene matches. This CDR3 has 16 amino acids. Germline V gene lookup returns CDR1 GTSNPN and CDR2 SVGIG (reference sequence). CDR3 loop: CAWSLAQQGREETQYF. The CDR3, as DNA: TGTGCCTGGAGTCTCGCACAACAGGGGCGGGAAGAGACCCAGTACTTC. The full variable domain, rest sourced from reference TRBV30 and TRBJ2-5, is SQTIHQWPATLVQPVGSPLSLECTVEGTSNPNLYWYRQAAGRGLQLLFYSVGIGQISSEVPQNLSASRPQDRQFILSSKKLLLSDSGFYLCAWSLAQQGREETQYFGPGTRLLVL.

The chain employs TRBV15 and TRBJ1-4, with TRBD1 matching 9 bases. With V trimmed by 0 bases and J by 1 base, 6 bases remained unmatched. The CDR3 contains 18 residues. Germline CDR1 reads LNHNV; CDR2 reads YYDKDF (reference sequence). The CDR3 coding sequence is TGTGCCACCAGCAGAGATTTGACAGGGGGGGTAACTAATGAAAAACTGTTTTTT. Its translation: CATSRDLTGGVTNEKLFF.

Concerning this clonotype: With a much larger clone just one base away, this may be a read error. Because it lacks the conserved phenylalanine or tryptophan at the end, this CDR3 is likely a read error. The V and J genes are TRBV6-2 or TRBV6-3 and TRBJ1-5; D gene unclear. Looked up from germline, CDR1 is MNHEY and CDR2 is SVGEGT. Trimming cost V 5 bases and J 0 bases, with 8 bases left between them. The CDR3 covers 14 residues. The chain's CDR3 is CASSRLYSNQPQHS. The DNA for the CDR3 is TGTGCCAGCAGTCGATTGTATAGCAATCAGCCCCAGCATTCT.

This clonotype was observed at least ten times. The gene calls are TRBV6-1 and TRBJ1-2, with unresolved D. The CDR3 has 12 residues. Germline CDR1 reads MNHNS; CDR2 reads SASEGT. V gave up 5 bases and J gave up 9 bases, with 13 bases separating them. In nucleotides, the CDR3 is TGTGCCAGCAGTCATAACACGGGCAGCTACACCTTC. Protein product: CASSHNTGSYTF.

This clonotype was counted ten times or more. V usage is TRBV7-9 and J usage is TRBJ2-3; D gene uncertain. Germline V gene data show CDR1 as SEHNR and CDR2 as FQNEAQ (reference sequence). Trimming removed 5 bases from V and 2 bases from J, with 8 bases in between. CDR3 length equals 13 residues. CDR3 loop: CASSPSITDTQYF. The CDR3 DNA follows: TGTGCCAGCAGCCCGTCGATCACAGATACGCAGTATTTT.

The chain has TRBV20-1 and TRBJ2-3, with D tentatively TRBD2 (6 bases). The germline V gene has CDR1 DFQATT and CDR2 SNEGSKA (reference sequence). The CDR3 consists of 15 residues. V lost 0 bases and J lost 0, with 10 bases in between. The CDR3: CSAREKGTSTDTQYF. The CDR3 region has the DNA TGCAGTGCTAGAGAGAAGGGGACTAGCACAGATACGCAGTATTTT.

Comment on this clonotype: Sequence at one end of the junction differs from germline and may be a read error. The CDR3 sequence is CTSSRTHSSGNEQFF. The DNA for the CDR3 is TGTACCAGCAGCCGTACCCACTCTAGCGGGAATGAGCAGTTCTTC. The J gene is TRBJ2-1, the V gene TRBV7-6; TRBD2 aligns across 8 bases. Germline CDR1 and CDR2: SGHVS and FNYEAQ. CDR3 size: 15 residues.

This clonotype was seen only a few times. CDR3 DNA sequence: TGTGCCAGTAGTCCCCCCTTGGGCAATCAGCCCCAGCATTTT. Protein sequence: CASSPPLGNQPQHF. This chain connects TRBV19 to TRBJ1-5; unclear D gene. The germline CDR1 and CDR2 sequences are LNHDA and SQIVND (reference sequence). V was trimmed by 5 bases and J by 2 bases, leaving 10 bases between them. The CDR3 runs to 14 residues.

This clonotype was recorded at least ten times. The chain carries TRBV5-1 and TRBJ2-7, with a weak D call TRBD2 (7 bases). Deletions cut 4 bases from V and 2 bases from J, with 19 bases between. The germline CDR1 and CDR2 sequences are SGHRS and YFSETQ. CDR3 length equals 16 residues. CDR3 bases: TGCGCCAGCAGCATTGGGGGGGCGGACACCACCTACGAGCAGTACTTC. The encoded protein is CASSIGGADTTYEQYF.

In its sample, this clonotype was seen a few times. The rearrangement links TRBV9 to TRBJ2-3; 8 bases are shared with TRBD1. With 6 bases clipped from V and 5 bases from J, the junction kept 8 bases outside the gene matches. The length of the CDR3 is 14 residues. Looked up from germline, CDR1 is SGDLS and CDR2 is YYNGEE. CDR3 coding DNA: TGTGCCAGCACCTCAGGGGGCGCGGAAGATACGCAGTATTTT. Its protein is CASTSGGAEDTQYF.

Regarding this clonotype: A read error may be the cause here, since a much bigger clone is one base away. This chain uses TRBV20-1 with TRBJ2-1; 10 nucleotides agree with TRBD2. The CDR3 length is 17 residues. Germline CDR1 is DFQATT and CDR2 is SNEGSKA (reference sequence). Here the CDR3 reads CSARASGRISSHNEQFF. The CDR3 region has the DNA TGCAGTGCTAGGGCTAGCGGGAGAATCAGCTCCCACAATGAGCAGTTCTTC.

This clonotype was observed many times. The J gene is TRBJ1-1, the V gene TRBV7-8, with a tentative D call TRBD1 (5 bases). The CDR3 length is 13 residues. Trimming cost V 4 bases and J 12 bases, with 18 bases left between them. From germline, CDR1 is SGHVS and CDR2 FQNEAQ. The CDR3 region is CASSWHGWGSTFF. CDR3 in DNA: TGTGCCAGCAGCTGGCATGGGTGGGGGTCTACTTTCTTT. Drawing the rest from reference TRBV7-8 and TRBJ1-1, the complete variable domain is GAGVSQSPRYKVAKRGQDVALRCDPISGHVSLFWYQQALGQGPEFLTYFQNEAQLDKSGLPSDRFFAERPEGSVSTLKIQRTQQEDSAVYLCASSWHGWGSTFFGQGTRLTVV.

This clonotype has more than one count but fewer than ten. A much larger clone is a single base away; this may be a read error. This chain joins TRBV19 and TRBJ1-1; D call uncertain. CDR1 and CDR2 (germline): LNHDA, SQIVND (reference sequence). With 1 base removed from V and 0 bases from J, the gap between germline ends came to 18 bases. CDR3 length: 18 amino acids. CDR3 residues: CASSIGTDPRGMNTEAFF. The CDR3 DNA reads TGTGCCAGTAGTATAGGTACAGACCCAAGAGGAATGAACACTGAAGCTTTCTTT.

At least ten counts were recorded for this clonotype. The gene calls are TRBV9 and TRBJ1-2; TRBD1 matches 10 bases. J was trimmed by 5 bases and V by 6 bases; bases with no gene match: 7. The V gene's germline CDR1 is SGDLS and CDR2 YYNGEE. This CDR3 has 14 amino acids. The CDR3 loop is CASNTPGQGYGYTF. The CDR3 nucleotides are TGTGCCAGCAATACTCCGGGACAGGGGTATGGCTACACCTTC.

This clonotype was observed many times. The CDR3 spells CASSRRITEAFF. As DNA, the CDR3 is TGTGCCAGCAGTCGTAGGATCACTGAAGCTTTCTTT. The chain links TRBV12-3 or TRBV12-4 to TRBJ1-1; no clear D. This CDR3 has 12 residues. Deletions cut 5 bases from V and 4 bases from J, with 8 bases between.

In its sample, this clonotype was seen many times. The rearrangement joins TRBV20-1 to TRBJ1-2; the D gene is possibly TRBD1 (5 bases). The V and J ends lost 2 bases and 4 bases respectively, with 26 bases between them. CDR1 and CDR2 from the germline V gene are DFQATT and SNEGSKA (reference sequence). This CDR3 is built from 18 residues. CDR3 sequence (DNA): TGCAGTGCTAGAAGCACCCTGTTTCGGGGGGGATGGACCTATGGCTACACCTTC. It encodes CSARSTLFRGGWTYGYTF.

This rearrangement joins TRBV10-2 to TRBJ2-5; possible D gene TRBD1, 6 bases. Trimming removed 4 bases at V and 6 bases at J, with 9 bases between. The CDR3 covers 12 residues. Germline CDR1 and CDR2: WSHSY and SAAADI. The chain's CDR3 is CASSAGDKTQYF. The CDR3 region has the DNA TGCGCCAGCAGTGCCGGGGACAAGACCCAGTACTTC.